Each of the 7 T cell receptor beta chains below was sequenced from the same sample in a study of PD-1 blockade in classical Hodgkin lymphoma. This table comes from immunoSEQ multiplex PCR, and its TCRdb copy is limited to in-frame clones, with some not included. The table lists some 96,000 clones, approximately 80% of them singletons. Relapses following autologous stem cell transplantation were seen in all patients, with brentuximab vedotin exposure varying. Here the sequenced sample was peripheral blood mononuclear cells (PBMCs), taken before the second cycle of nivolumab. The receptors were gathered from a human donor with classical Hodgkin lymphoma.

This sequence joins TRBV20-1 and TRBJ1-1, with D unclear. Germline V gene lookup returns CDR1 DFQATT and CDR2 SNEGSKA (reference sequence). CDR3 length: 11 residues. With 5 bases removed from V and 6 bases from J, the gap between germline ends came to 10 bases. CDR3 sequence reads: CSADIPPEAFF. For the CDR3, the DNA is TGCAGTGCTGACATCCCCCCTGAAGCTTTCTTT.

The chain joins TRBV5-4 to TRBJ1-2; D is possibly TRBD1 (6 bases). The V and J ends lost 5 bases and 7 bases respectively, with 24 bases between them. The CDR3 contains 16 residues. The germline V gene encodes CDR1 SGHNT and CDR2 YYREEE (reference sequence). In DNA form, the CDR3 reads TGTGCCAGCAGATTCGGAGGCCGACAGGCTGTTTTTGGCTACACCTTC. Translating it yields CASRFGGRQAVFGYTF.

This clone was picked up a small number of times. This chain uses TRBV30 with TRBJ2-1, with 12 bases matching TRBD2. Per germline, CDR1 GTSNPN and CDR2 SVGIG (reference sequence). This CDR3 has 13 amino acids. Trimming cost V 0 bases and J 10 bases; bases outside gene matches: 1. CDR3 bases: TGTGCCTGGAGTGTACTAGCGGGAGGCGAGCAGTTCTTC. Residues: CAWSVLAGGEQFF.

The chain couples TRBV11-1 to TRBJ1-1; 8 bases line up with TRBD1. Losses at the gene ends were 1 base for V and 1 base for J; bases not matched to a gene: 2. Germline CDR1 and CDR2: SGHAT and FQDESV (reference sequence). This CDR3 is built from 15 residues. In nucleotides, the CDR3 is TGTGCCAGCAGCTTAGGGGGACAGGCGAACACTGAAGCTTTCTTT. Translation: CASSLGGQANTEAFF. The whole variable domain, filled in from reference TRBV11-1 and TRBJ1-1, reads EAEVAQSPRYKITEKSQAVAFWCDPISGHATLYWYRQILGQGPELLVQFQDESVVDDSQLPKDRFSAERLKGVDSTLKIQPAELGDSAMYLCASSLGGQANTEAFFGQGTRLTVV.

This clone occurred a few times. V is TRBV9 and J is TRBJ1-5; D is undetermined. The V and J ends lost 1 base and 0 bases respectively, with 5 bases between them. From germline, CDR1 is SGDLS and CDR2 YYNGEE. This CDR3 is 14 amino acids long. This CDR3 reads CASSVSDSNQPQHF. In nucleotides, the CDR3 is TGTGCCAGCAGCGTATCGGATAGCAATCAGCCCCAGCATTTT.

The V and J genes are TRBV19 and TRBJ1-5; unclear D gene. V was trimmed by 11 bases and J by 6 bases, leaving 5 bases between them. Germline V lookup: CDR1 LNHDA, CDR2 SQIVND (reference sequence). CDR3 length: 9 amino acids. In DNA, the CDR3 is TGTGCCCGAGGTCAGCCCCAGCATTTT. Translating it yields CARGQPQHF.

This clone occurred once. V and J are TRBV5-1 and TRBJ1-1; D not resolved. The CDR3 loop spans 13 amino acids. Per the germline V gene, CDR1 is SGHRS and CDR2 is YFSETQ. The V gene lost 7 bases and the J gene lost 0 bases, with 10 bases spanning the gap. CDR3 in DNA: TGCGCCAGCCAAGCAGTCATGAACACTGAAGCTTTCTTT. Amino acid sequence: CASQAVMNTEAFF.